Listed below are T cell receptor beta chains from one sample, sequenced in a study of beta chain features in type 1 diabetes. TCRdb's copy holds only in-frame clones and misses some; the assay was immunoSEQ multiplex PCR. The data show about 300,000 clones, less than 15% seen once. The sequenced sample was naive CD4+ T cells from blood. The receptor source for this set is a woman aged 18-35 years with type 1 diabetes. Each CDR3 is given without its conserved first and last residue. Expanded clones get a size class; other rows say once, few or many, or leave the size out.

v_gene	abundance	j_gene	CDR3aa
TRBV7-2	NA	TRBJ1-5	ASSPDSAAGNQPQH
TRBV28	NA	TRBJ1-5	ASSLMGMGTGGGNQPQH
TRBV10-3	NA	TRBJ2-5	ATQWAKAQETQY
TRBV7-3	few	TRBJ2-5	ASSPASVGETQY
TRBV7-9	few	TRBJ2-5	ASGVRGETQY
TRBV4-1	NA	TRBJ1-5	ASSRITGVNQPQH
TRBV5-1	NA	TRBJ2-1	ASSLQWTSYNEQF
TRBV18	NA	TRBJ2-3	ASSPWASSSTDTQY
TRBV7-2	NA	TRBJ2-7	ASSLGSSGAYEQY
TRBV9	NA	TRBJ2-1	ASSVGSHGGREQF